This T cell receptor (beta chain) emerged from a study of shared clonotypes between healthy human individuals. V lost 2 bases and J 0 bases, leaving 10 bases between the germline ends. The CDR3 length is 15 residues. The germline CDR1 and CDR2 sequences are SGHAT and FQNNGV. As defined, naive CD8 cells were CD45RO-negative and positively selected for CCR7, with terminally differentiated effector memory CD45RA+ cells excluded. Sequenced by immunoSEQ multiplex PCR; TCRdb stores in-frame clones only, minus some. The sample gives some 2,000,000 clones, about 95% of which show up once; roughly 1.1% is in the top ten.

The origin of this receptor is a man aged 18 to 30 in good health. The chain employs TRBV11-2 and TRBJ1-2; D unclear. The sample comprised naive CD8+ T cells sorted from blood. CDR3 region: CASSLMATANYGYTF. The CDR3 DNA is TGTGCCAGCAGCTTAATGGCGACTGCTAACTATGGCTACACCTTC. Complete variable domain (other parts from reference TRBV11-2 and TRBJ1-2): EAGVAQSPRYKIIEKRQSVAFWCNPISGHATLYWYQQILGQGPKLLIQFQNNGVVDDSQLPKDRFSAERLKGVDSTLKIQPAKLEDSAVYLCASSLMATANYGYTFGSGTRLTVV.